This T cell receptor beta chain was sequenced in a study of T cell responses to AZD1222 COVID-19 vaccine. General observations from the study: Donors skewed white British and female; clonal diversity was possibly underestimated. AZD1222 recipients seropositive at baseline numbered only 5 or 6. There were vaccine-associated CD4 TCRs across spike, dominant at 160-218 and 743-854.

Clones were read by immunoSEQ multiplex PCR, and TCRdb kept only the in-frame ones, dropping some. This repertoire shows about 190,000 clones, 85% to 90% found once; its top ten account for 6% to 8%. The CDR3 runs 13 residues. V lost 2 bases to trimming and J lost 8 bases; unmatched junction nucleotides: 4. A word on this clone: Its specificity is unknown.

Here the sequenced sample was peripheral blood, taken on day 0 of AZD1222 vaccination. The TCR originated in an adult in good health. The rearrangement links TRBV12-3 or TRBV12-4 to TRBJ1-2; 8 bases align to TRBD1. The CDR3 spells CASSLQGARGYTF. DNA for the CDR3: TGTGCCAGCAGTTTACAGGGGGCGCGAGGCTACACCTTC.